Listed below are T cell receptor beta chains from one sample, sequenced in a study of beta chain features in type 1 diabetes. Produced via immunoSEQ multiplex PCR; TCRdb's table is partial and in-frame only. The sample has about 150,000 clones; around 8% are singletons. The material sequenced was central memory CD4+ T cells from blood. These receptors all stem from a woman in her thirties or forties with type 1 diabetes. Each CDR3 is given without its conserved first and last residue. Clone size is given for some rows only: seen once, a few or many times, or a class if the clone is expanded.

J gene	V gene	clone size	CDR3 protein
TRBJ1-1	TRBV11-2	.	ASSVHLNTEAF
TRBJ2-7	TRBV6-6	.	ASRPGQLYEQY
TRBJ2-3	TRBV28	.	ASSRGGDGTDTQY
TRBJ1-1	TRBV2	.	ASSVGDRANTEAF
TRBJ1-6	TRBV11-2	few	ASSGTGPDNSPLH
TRBJ1-6	TRBV11-1	.	ASSAGGRRSPLH
TRBJ2-1	TRBV7-8	.	ASSPREREYNEQF
TRBJ2-1	TRBV19	few	ASTVMSQGGGEQF
TRBJ1-2	TRBV11-2	.	ASSSRTLGYT
TRBJ2-1	TRBV7-2	.	ASSSGRGNEQF
TRBJ2-4	TRBV28	.	ATERTAGGQVD
TRBJ1-2	TRBV28	few	ARSLETGTGRGGYT
TRBJ1-4	TRBV18	.	ASLQGTNEKLF